This T cell receptor beta chain was obtained from a study of cytomegalovirus exposure and HLA in healthy donors. Findings of the study overall: It was shown in a later analysis that HLA-associated TCR beta chains were more clonally expanded than other, equally common chains.

The CDR3 runs 16 residues. V shed 3 bases and J 2 bases; nucleotides not matched to a gene: 10. CDR1 SNHLY and CDR2 FYNNEI come from the germline V gene. Amplification used 60 Vbeta primers and 13 Jbeta primers. TCRdb's table, derived via immunoSEQ multiplex PCR, lists solely in-frame clones and lacks some. The sample has some 130,000 clones, 75% seen once. As for this clone: Its antigen is not known.

This rearrangement joins TRBV2 to TRBJ2-7; 7 bases are a match to TRBD1. Specimen: PBMCs. The sequence derives from a man between 25 and 39 years old in good health and CMV-seronegative. CDR3 bases: TGTGCCAGCAGTGACCCCTCGACAGGGAAAACCTACGAGCAGTACTTC. It yields the protein CASSDPSTGKTYEQYF.